Below, 32 T cell receptor beta chains from the same sample are listed, as sequenced in a study of beta chain features in type 1 diabetes. Of the isolated RNA, all was reverse transcribed, and so the sequenced material was expressed TCRB transcripts. TCRdb's table, derived via immunoSEQ multiplex PCR, lists solely in-frame clones and lacks some. The sample yields hundreds of thousands of clones, roughly 9.6% seen once. The specimen was naive CD4+ T cells from blood. Every receptor here comes from a woman between 25 and 40 years old in good health.

This clone was seen only a few times. This chain uses TRBV30 with TRBJ2-7; D ambiguous. Trimming stripped 4 bases from V and 0 bases from J, with 13 bases between. Looked up from germline, CDR1 is GTSNPN and CDR2 is SVGIG (reference sequence). The CDR3 spans 14 residues. This CDR3 reads CAWMRKRDSYEQYF. CDR3 nucleotides: TGTGCCTGGATGAGGAAAAGAGACTCCTACGAGCAGTACTTC.

This clone was seen only a few times. V usage is TRBV6-5 and J usage is TRBJ1-4, with D perhaps TRBD1 (6 bases). With 5 bases removed from V and 6 bases from J, the gap between germline ends came to 10 bases. Per germline, CDR1 MNHEY and CDR2 SVGAGI. The CDR3 spans 13 residues. The CDR3 nucleotides are TGTGCCAGCAGTGTCAAGGGGGATGAAAAACTGTTTTTT. Translating gives CASSVKGDEKLFF.

V and J are TRBV5-4 and TRBJ2-3; 9 positions match TRBD2. The junction had 4 bases not matched to a gene; V was cut back by 0 bases and J by 2 bases. Looked up from germline, CDR1 is SGHNT and CDR2 is YYREEE (reference sequence). The CDR3 runs to 16 residues. Here the CDR3 reads CASSLVASGNTDTQYF. In nucleotides, the CDR3 is TGTGCCAGCAGCTTGGTAGCTAGCGGGAACACAGATACGCAGTATTTT.

This sequence joins TRBV5-4 and TRBJ2-3; 11 nucleotides align to TRBD2. In germline, CDR1 is SGHNT, CDR2 YYREEE (reference sequence). V lost 5 bases and J lost 2; bases outside the gene matches: 4. CDR3 length equals 15 residues. CDR3 region: CASRVLAGATDTQYF. DNA of the CDR3: TGTGCCAGCAGAGTACTAGCGGGGGCCACAGATACGCAGTATTTT. The entire variable domain, with the rest obtained from reference TRBV5-4 and TRBJ2-3, is as follows: ETGVTQSPTHLIKTRGQQVTLRCSSQSGHNTVSWYQQALGQGPQFIFQYYREEENGRGNFPPRFSGLQFPNYSSELNVNALELDDSALYLCASRVLAGATDTQYFGPGTRLTVL.

The V gene is TRBV6-5, the J gene TRBJ2-4, with D unclear. The CDR3 totals 15 residues. Trimming removed 2 bases at V and 0 bases at J, with 8 bases between. Per germline, CDR1 MNHEY and CDR2 SVGAGI. The CDR3 sequence is CASSYEPGAKNIQYF. CDR3 bases: TGTGCCAGCAGTTACGAACCGGGAGCCAAAAACATTCAGTACTTC.

The chain couples TRBV25-1 to TRBJ2-7, with 8 nucleotides matching TRBD2. The germline V gene encodes CDR1 MGHDK and CDR2 SYGVNS. V lost 6 bases, J lost 2 bases, and 9 bases stayed unmatched. The CDR3 sequence is 15 residues long. The CDR3 loop is CASSATGTSAYEQYF. The CDR3 coding sequence is TGTGCCAGCAGCGCGACCGGGACTAGTGCCTACGAGCAGTACTTC.

This clone has more than one count but fewer than ten. As DNA, the CDR3 is TGTGCCAGCAGCTTTGAATCTACAGGGAATTACGAGCAGTACTTC. As protein: CASSFESTGNYEQYF. The chain recombines TRBV7-9 with TRBJ2-7; tentatively, D is TRBD1 (6 bases). V lost 3 bases and J 4 bases, leaving 16 bases between the germline ends. CDR3 length equals 15 residues. The germline gives CDR1 SEHNR, CDR2 FQNEAQ (reference sequence).

The chain is built from TRBV6-5 and TRBJ1-2; D remains ambiguous. Per germline, CDR1 MNHEY and CDR2 SVGAGI. The CDR3 has 15 amino acids. Trimming removed 2 bases from V and 2 bases from J, with 12 bases in between. CDR3 nucleotides: TGTGCCAGCAGTTACGCAGCCGGGATAAACTATGGCTACACCTTC. Amino acids: CASSYAAGINYGYTF.

This clone was observed a handful of times. The V gene is TRBV5-4, the J gene TRBJ2-7; unclear D gene. The CDR3 covers 13 residues. V gave up 0 bases and J gave up 2 bases, with 6 bases separating them. Looked up from germline, CDR1 is SGHNT and CDR2 is YYREEE (reference sequence). The CDR3, as DNA: TGTGCCAGCAGCTTGGTCCCAACCTACGAGCAGTACTTC. It encodes CASSLVPTYEQYF.

The V gene is TRBV7-6, the J gene TRBJ2-7; a possible D gene is TRBD2 (5 bases). Trimming removed 4 bases from V and 4 bases from J, with 17 bases in between. CDR3 length: 15 amino acids. CDR1 and CDR2 (germline): SGHVS, FNYEAQ. The CDR3 loop reads CASSSGVVPQYEQYF. The CDR3 DNA follows: TGTGCCAGCAGCTCCGGGGTAGTGCCTCAATACGAGCAGTACTTC.

This clone was counted only a few times. The gene calls are TRBV19 and TRBJ2-1; 7 nucleotides line up with TRBD2. The V gene's germline CDR1 is LNHDA and CDR2 SQIVND (reference sequence). The J segment lost 7 bases and the V segment lost 6 bases, leaving 6 bases of the junction unmatched. This CDR3 contains 13 residues. The CDR3 DNA reads as TGTGCCAGTAGGGAGCGGGATCGAAATGAGCAGTTCTTC. Protein: CASRERDRNEQFF.

V gene TRBV14 combines with J gene TRBJ2-5; 7 nucleotides line up with TRBD1. Germline lookup yields CDR1 SGHDN and CDR2 FVKESK. This CDR3 is 15 amino acids long. Germline trimming cut 4 bases from V and 2 bases from J; bases unmatched to any gene: 7. CDR3 nucleotides: TGTGCCAGCAGCCTCCGCCTGGGACAGCAAGAGACCCAGTACTTC. Encoded protein: CASSLRLGQQETQYF.

The chain is built from TRBV28 and TRBJ2-4; D perhaps matches TRBD1 (6 bases). Per germline, CDR1 MDHEN and CDR2 SYDVKM. This CDR3 contains 14 residues. Trimming removed 5 bases at V and 3 bases at J, with 11 bases between. As DNA, the CDR3 is TGTGCCAGCAGTCCCGGACAGCGCAAAAACATTCAGTACTTC. Translation: CASSPGQRKNIQYF.

This rearrangement joins TRBV18 to TRBJ2-1, with 7 bases that match TRBD2. Germline loops: CDR1 KGHSH, CDR2 LQKENI. V gave up 0 bases and J gave up 10 bases; unmatched junction bases: 3. CDR3 size: 13 residues. The CDR3: CASSPPSGAEQFF. The CDR3 nucleotides are TGTGCCAGCTCACCACCCAGCGGGGCCGAGCAGTTCTTC. Full variable domain (rest looked up from reference TRBV18 and TRBJ2-1): NAGVMQNPRHLVRRRGQEARLRCSPMKGHSHVYWYRQLPEEGLKFMVYLQKENIIDESGMPKERFSAEFPKEGPSILRIQQVVRGDSAAYFCASSPPSGAEQFFGPGTRLTVL.

This clone was picked up a small number of times. The rearrangement joins TRBV7-3 to TRBJ1-1; D is unclear. CDR1 is SGHTA and CDR2 is FQGTGA in the germline V gene. The CDR3 spans 14 residues. Trimming took off 0 bases at V and 1 base at J, with 6 bases between the two ends. DNA of the CDR3: TGTGCCAGCAGCTTAACGAGACAGAACACTGAAGCTTTCTTT. Residues: CASSLTRQNTEAFF.

This clone was recorded a few times. The V call is TRBV5-1, the J call TRBJ1-2, with D possibly being TRBD1 (6 bases). The length of the CDR3 is 18 residues. Trimming took 0 bases from V and 2 from J, leaving 20 bases between them. CDR1 SGHRS and CDR2 YFSETQ come from the germline V gene. As DNA, the CDR3 is TGCGCCAGCAGCTTGGAGTCGGGCGCCGTAACAGGGAACTATGGCTACACCTTC. This encodes CASSLESGAVTGNYGYTF.

In its sample, this clone was seen a few times. The chain has TRBV11-2 and TRBJ2-7; D uncertain. V dropped 1 base and J dropped 1 base, with 8 bases sitting between them. This CDR3 is built from 14 residues. Germline loops: CDR1 SGHAT, CDR2 FQNNGV. In DNA, the CDR3 is TGTGCCAGCAGCTTAGTCAGGCAATCCTACGAGCAGTACTTC. It yields the protein CASSLVRQSYEQYF.

The CDR3: CATSREAGDSNQPQHF. The CDR3 bases are TGTGCCACCAGCAGAGAGGCAGGGGATAGCAATCAGCCCCAGCATTTT. The rearrangement uses TRBV15 and TRBJ1-5, with D maybe TRBD1 (6 bases). Germline CDR1 LNHNV, CDR2 YYDKDF (reference sequence). The CDR3 contains 16 residues. V lost 0 bases to trimming and J lost 0 bases, with 9 bases between them.

Here the CDR3 reads CAWSPIGPLAGGYNEQFF. CDR3 sequence (DNA): TGTGCCTGGAGCCCAATAGGGCCCCTAGCGGGAGGGTACAATGAGCAGTTCTTC. The rearrangement joins TRBV30 to TRBJ2-1, with TRBD2 matching over 12 bases. The CDR3 has 18 residues. Germline values: CDR1 GTSNPN, CDR2 SVGIG (reference sequence). Trimming cost V 3 bases and J 4 bases; bases outside gene matches: 13. The whole variable domain, filled in from reference TRBV30 and TRBJ2-1, reads SQTIHQWPATLVQPVGSPLSLECTVEGTSNPNLYWYRQAAGRGLQLLFYSVGIGQISSEVPQNLSASRPQDRQFILSSKKLLLSDSGFYLCAWSPIGPLAGGYNEQFFGPGTRLTVL.

This clone was detected only a few times. This chain joins TRBV5-6 and TRBJ2-6, with 9 bases lining up with TRBD1. The V and J ends lost 4 bases and 4 bases, in that order; junction bases with no gene match: 3. The CDR3 is 15 amino acids. Per the germline V gene, CDR1 is SGHDT and CDR2 is YYEEEE. CDR3 sequence: CASSNRGRGANVLTF. The CDR3 DNA reads as TGTGCCAGCAGCAACAGGGGGCGAGGGGCCAACGTCCTGACTTTC.

The chain recombines TRBV7-3 with TRBJ2-1, with D possibly being TRBD2 (5 bases). The V end lost 6 bases, the J end lost 0 bases, and 9 bases lay between the germline ends. The CDR3 length is 14 residues. In germline, CDR1 is SGHTA, CDR2 FQGTGA. Here the CDR3 reads CASSPGLSYNEQFF. In DNA, the CDR3 is TGTGCCAGCAGTCCCGGACTCTCCTACAATGAGCAGTTCTTC.

This sequence joins TRBV7-9 and TRBJ1-5; 10 bases map to TRBD1. Germline V gene data show CDR1 as SEHNR and CDR2 as FQNEAQ (reference sequence). V lost 4 bases to trimming and J lost 6 bases; unmatched junction nucleotides: 9. This CDR3 has 16 residues. The chain's CDR3 is CASSYGDRGFSQPQHF. DNA of the CDR3: TGTGCCAGCAGCTACGGGGACAGGGGATTTAGTCAGCCCCAGCATTTT.

This clone has more than one count but fewer than ten. The chain combines TRBV6-5 with TRBJ2-1; D remains ambiguous. This CDR3 contains 12 residues. The ends were cut back, 0 bases at V and 9 bases at J, with 6 bases in the middle. Germline V CDR1 and CDR2: MNHEY, SVGAGI. The CDR3 bases are TGTGCCAGCAGTTACTCCCCCGGTGAGCAGTTCTTC. Amino acids: CASSYSPGEQFF.

This clone was seen a few times. The chain links TRBV19 to TRBJ2-2; D remains ambiguous. CDR1 LNHDA and CDR2 SQIVND come from the germline V gene (reference sequence). The V end lost 7 bases, the J end lost 4 bases, and 7 bases lay between the germline ends. This CDR3 has 12 residues. The chain's CDR3 is CASNSFTGELFF. CDR3 coding DNA: TGTGCCAGTAACAGTTTCACCGGGGAGCTGTTTTTT.

This clone was picked up a small number of times. The chain links TRBV5-1 to TRBJ2-3; the match to TRBD2 covers 8 bases. The length of the CDR3 is 18 residues. Germline lookup yields CDR1 SGHRS and CDR2 YFSETQ. Trimming cost V 4 bases and J 4 bases; bases outside gene matches: 17. The CDR3 nucleotides read TGCGCCAGCAGCCATAAGCCCCCAACTAGCGGAGGTGCAGATACGCAGTATTTT. Translated: CASSHKPPTSGGADTQYF.

In this sample, this clone turned up once. The rearrangement uses TRBV5-4 and TRBJ2-5, with 9 positions matching TRBD2. This CDR3 is 17 amino acids long. J gave up 4 bases and V 4 bases, and 14 bases lay outside the gene matches. Germline V gene data show CDR1 as SGHNT and CDR2 as YYREEE (reference sequence). The chain's CDR3 is CASSQVLAGTRAETQYF. CDR3 coding DNA: TGTGCCAGCAGCCAAGTCCTAGCGGGGACAAGGGCAGAGACCCAGTACTTC.

The chain uses TRBV25-1 and TRBJ2-7; 11 bases line up with TRBD1. J lost 5 bases, V lost 3 bases, and 3 bases had no gene match. The V gene's germline CDR1 is MGHDK and CDR2 SYGVNS. The CDR3 covers 14 residues. CDR3 DNA sequence: TGTGCCAGCAGTGATGGGACAGGGGGGAACGAGCAGTACTTC. It specifies CASSDGTGGNEQYF.

CDR3: CATSTPRPGLAGVGTGELFF. The CDR3 coding sequence is TGTGCCACCAGCACCCCCCGGCCGGGTTTAGCGGGAGTAGGCACCGGGGAGCTGTTTTTT. The chain uses TRBV15 and TRBJ2-2; 9 bases align to TRBD2. The length of the CDR3 is 20 residues. V lost 4 bases to trimming and J lost 4 bases; unmatched junction nucleotides: 19. In germline, CDR1 is LNHNV, CDR2 YYDKDF (reference sequence).

The gene calls are TRBV9 and TRBJ1-1; D perhaps matches TRBD1 (6 bases). Germline CDR1 reads SGDLS; CDR2 reads YYNGEE. The CDR3 spans 14 residues. Trimming took off 3 bases at V and 0 bases at J, with 9 bases between the two ends. As DNA, the CDR3 is TGTGCCAGCAGCGCGGACAGCATGAACACTGAAGCTTTCTTT. Protein product: CASSADSMNTEAFF.

V and J are TRBV7-9 and TRBJ2-2; D not resolved. The CDR3 contains 16 residues. Trimming stripped 7 bases from V and 0 bases from J, with 15 bases between. Germline lookup yields CDR1 SEHNR and CDR2 FQNEAQ (reference sequence). The DNA for the CDR3 is TGTGCCAGCACCCCCCCGCGCGCTACGAACACCGGGGAGCTGTTTTTT. Protein: CASTPPRATNTGELFF.

This rearrangement joins TRBV5-4 to TRBJ2-7; 14 nucleotides match TRBD2. The CDR3 is 14 residues long. V was pared by 4 bases and J by 6 bases, with 3 bases of the junction left unmatched. From germline, CDR1 is SGHNT and CDR2 YYREEE (reference sequence). CDR3 sequence reads: CASSLGTSGSEQYF. In DNA form, the CDR3 reads TGTGCCAGCAGCCTGGGGACTAGCGGGAGCGAGCAGTACTTC.

The rearrangement links TRBV19 to TRBJ2-1; weak D call: TRBD2 (6 bases). There are 15 residues in the CDR3. The germline CDR1 and CDR2 sequences are LNHDA and SQIVND (reference sequence). The V end lost 6 bases, the J end lost 5 bases, and 17 bases lay between the germline ends. CDR3 bases: TGTGCCAGTAGCCAAGGGATAGCGGCCAACAATGAGCAGTTCTTC. This encodes CASSQGIAANNEQFF.